This entry lists 3 T cell receptor beta chains sequenced from one sample in a study of post-analysis software for immune sequencing data. Study findings and constraints: Included in a set of roughly five TRBV segments more frequent in patients than controls were TRBV5-6, TRBV5-1 and TRBV20-1.

Tagging with unique molecular identifiers was a feature of the TCR beta cDNA libraries. TCRdb redid the calling of the PCR reads with MiXCR, one entry per CDR3 protein. The profile covers about 760,000 distinct CDR3 sequences, with roughly 27% appearing a single time and approximately 0.55% taken by the ten largest. Their antigens are not known. The sequencing input was blood. Receptor source: a girl aged 5-17 years with multiple sclerosis.

This clonotype was observed many times. This chain connects TRBV4-1 to TRBJ2-1; no clear D. CDR1 is MGHRA, CDR2 YSYEKL, per germline. There are 11 residues in the CDR3. Trimming took 3 bases from V and 9 from J, leaving 6 bases between them. DNA for the CDR3: TGCGCCAGCAGCCACAAGGCTGAGCAGTTCTTC. Translating gives CASSHKAEQFF.

This rearrangement joins TRBV20-1 to TRBJ1-5; D may be TRBD1 (5 bases). The CDR3 runs to 14 residues. Trimming removed 6 bases at V and 3 bases at J, with 15 bases between. Germline-derived CDR1 and CDR2 are DFQATT and SNEGSKA (reference sequence). This CDR3 reads CSARDNHPNQPQHF. The CDR3 region has the DNA TGCAGTGCCAGGGATAATCACCCCAATCAGCCCCAGCATTTT.

This rearrangement joins TRBV9 to TRBJ2-1; no definite D call. This CDR3 region has 12 residues. V was clipped by 0 bases and J by 10 bases, with 8 bases between them. Germline V gene sequence: CDR1 SGDLS, CDR2 YYNGEE. The CDR3 here is CASSVGDGEQFF. DNA of the CDR3: TGTGCCAGCAGCGTAGGGGATGGGGAGCAGTTCTTC.